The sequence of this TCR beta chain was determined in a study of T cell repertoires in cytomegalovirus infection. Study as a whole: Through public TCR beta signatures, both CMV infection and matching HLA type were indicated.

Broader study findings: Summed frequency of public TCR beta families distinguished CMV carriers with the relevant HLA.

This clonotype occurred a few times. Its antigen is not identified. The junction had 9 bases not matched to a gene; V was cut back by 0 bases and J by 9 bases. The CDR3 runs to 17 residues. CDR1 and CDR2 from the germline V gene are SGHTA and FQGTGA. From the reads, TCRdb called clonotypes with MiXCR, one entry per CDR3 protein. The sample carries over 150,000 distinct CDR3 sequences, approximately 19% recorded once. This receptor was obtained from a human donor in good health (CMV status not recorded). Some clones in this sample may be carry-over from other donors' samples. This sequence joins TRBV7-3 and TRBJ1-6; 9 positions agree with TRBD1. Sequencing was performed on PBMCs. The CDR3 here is CASSLTGGQGVGSPLHF. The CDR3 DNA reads TGTGCCAGCAGCTTAACGGGGGGACAGGGTGTTGGTTCACCCCTCCACTTT.